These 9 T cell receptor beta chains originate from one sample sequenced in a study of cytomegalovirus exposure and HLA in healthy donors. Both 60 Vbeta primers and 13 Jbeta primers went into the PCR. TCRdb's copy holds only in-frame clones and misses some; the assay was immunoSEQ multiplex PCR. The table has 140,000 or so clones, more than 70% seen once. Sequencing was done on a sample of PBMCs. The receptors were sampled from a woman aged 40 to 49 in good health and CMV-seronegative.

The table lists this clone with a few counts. The CDR3 nucleotides read TGTGCCACCTCCGGACAGTTGAACACTGAAGCTTTCTTT. Translation: CATSGQLNTEAFF. V and J are TRBV27 and TRBJ1-1; D might be TRBD1 (6 bases). Germline CDR1 is MNHEY and CDR2 is SMNVEV (reference sequence). This CDR3 comprises 13 residues. The V end lost 10 bases, the J end lost 0 bases, and 12 bases lay between the germline ends.

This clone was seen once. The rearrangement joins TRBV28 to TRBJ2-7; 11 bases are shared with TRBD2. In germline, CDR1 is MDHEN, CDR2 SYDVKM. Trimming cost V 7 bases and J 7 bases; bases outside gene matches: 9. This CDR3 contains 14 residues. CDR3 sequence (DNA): TGTGCCAGCACGACTAGCGGGGCCATGAGGGAGCAGTACTTC. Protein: CASTTSGAMREQYF.

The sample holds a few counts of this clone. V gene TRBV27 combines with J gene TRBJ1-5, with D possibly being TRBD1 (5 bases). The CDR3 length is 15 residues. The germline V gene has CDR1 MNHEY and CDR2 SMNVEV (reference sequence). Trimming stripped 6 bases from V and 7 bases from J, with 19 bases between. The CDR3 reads CASRLQGTYSQPQHF. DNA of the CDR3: TGTGCCAGCAGGTTACAAGGGACTTATTCCCAGCCCCAGCATTTT.

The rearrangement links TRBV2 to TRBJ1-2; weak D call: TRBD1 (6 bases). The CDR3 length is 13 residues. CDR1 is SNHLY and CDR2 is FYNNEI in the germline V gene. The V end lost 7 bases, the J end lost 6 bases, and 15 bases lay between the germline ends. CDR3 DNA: TGTGCCAGCAACACCAGGGGAAAGAATGGCTACACCTTC. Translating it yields CASNTRGKNGYTF.

The CDR3 coding sequence is TGTGCCAGCAGCCACAACCAGGGCTACGAGACCCAGTACTTC. This translates into CASSHNQGYETQYF. The chain combines TRBV7-2 with TRBJ2-5, with D perhaps TRBD1 (5 bases). The CDR3 is 14 residues long. Germline lookup yields CDR1 SGHTA and CDR2 FQGNSA. V shed 5 bases and J shed 5 bases, with 15 bases lying between them.

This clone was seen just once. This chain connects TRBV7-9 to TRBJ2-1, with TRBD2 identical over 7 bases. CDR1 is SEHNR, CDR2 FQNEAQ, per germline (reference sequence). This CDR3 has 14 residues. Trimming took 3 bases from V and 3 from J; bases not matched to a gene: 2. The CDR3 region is CASSFASGYNEQFF. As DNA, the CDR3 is TGTGCCAGCAGCTTTGCTAGCGGCTACAATGAGCAGTTCTTC.

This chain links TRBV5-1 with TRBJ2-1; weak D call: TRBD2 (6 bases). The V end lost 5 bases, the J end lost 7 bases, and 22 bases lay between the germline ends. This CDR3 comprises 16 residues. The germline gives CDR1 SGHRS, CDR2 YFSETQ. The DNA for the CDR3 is TGCGCCAGCAGTACCGGGACTTCCCCCAGCTGGAATGAGCAGTTCTTC. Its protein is CASSTGTSPSWNEQFF.

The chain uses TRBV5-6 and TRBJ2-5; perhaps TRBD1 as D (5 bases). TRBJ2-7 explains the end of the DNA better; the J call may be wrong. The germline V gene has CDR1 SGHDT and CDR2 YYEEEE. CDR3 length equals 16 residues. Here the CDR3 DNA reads TGTGCCAGCAGCTTAGCCAGGGTTCCTCTTCACTACGAGCAGTACTTC. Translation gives CASSLARVPLHYEQYF.

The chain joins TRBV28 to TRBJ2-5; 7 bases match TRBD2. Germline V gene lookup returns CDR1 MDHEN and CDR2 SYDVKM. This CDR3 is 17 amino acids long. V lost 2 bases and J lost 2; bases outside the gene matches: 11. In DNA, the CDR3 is TGTGCCAGCAGTTTACTGTGGTCCAGCGGGGCTCAAGAGACCCAGTACTTC. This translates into CASSLLWSSGAQETQYF.